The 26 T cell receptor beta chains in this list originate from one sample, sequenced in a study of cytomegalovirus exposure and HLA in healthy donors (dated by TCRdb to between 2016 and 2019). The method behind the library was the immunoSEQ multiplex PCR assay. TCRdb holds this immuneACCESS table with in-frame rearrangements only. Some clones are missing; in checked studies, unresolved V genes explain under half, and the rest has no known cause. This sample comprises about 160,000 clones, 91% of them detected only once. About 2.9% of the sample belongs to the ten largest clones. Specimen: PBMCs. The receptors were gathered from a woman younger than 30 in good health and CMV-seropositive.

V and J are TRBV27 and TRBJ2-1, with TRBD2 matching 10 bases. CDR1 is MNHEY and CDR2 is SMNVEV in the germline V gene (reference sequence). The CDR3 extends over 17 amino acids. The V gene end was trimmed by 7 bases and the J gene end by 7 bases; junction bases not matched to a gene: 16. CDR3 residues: CASTRPTLAGEVNEQFF. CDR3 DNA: TGTGCCAGCACCCGCCCGACTCTAGCGGGAGAGGTAAATGAGCAGTTCTTC.

The CDR3 protein is CASSLAVGAGETQYF. DNA for the CDR3: TGCGCCAGCAGCTTGGCCGTGGGGGCGGGAGAGACCCAGTACTTC. This chain joins TRBV5-1 and TRBJ2-5; maybe TRBD1 (6 bases). Germline assignment: CDR1 SGHRS and CDR2 YFSETQ. V dropped 0 bases and J dropped 4 bases, with 13 bases sitting between them. This CDR3 has 15 residues.

The chain's CDR3 is CASSLFGSRPNEKLFF. The CDR3 bases are TGTGCCAGCAGCCTCTTCGGGTCAAGACCGAATGAAAAACTGTTTTTT. The chain joins TRBV5-4 to TRBJ1-4; no clear D. V was shortened by 4 bases and J by 5 bases, with 18 bases between the two germline ends. The CDR3 is made up of 16 amino acids. The germline V gene has CDR1 SGHNT and CDR2 YYREEE (reference sequence).

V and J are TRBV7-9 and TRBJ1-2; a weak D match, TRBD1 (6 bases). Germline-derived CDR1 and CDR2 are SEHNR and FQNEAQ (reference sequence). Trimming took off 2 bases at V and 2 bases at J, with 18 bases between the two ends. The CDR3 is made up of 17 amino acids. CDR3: CASSLIDHRTANYGYTF. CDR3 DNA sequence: TGTGCCAGCAGCTTAATAGATCACCGGACAGCGAACTATGGCTACACCTTC.

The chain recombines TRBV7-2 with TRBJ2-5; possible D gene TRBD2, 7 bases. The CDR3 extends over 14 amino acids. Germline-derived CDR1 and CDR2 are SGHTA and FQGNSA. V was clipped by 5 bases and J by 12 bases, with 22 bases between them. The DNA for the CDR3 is TGTGCCAGCAGCCTGGGGGGCGGGGGCCCTACGGAGTACTTC. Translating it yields CASSLGGGGPTEYF.

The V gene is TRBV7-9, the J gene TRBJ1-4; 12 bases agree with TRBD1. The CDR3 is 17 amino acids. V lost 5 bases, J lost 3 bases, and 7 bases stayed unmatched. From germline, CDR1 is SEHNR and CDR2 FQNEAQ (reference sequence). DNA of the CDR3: TGTGCCAGCAGCCCAGGGGACAGGGGGCCTTCTAATGAAAAACTGTTTTTT. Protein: CASSPGDRGPSNEKLFF.

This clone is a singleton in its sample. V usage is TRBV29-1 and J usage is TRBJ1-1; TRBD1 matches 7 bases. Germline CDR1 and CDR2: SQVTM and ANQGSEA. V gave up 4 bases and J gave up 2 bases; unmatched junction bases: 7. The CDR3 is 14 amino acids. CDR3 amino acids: CSVVMGQINTEAFF. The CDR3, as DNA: TGCAGCGTTGTTATGGGACAGATAAACACTGAAGCTTTCTTT. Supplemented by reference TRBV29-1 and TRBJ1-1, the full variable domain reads SAVISQKPSRDICQRGTSLTIQCQVDSQVTMMFWYRQQPGQSLTLIATANQGSEATYESGFVIDKFPISRPNLTFSTLTVSNMSPEDSSIYLCSVVMGQINTEAFFGQGTRLTVV.

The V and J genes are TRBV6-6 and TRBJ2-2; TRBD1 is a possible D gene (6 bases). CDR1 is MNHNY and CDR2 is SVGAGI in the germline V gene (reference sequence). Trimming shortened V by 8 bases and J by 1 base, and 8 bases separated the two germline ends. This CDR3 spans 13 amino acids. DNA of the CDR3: TGTGCCAGCTGGGGGCAGAACACCGGGGAGCTGTTTTTT. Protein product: CASWGQNTGELFF.

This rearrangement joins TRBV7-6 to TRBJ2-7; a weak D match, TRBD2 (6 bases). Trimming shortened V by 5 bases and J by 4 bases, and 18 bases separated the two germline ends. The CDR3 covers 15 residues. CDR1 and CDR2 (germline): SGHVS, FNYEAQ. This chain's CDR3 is CASSLGRGISYEQYF. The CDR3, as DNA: TGTGCCAGCAGCCTCGGGAGAGGGATATCTTACGAGCAGTACTTC. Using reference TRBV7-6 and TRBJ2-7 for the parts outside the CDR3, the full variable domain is GAGVSQSPRYKVTKRGQDVALRCDPISGHVSLYWYRQALGQGPEFLTYFNYEAQQDKSGLPNDRFSAERPEGSISTLTIQRTEQRDSAMYRCASSLGRGISYEQYFGPGTRLTVT.

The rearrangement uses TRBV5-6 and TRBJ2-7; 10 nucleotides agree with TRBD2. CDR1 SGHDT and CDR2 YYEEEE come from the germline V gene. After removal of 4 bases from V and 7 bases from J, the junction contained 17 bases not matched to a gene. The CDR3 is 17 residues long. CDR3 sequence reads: CASSREAGLAGVLEQYF. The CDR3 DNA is TGTGCCAGCAGCCGCGAGGCAGGGCTAGCGGGAGTTCTAGAGCAGTACTTC.

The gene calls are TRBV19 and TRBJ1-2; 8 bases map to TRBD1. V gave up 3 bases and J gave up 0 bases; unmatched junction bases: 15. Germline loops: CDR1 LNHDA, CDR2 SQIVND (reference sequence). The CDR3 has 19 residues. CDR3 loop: CASSIEELRWTGPNYGYTF. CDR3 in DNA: TGTGCCAGTAGTATTGAGGAGCTCCGATGGACAGGGCCTAACTATGGCTACACCTTC.

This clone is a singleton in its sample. Written as DNA, the CDR3 is TGTGCCAGCGGGCTAGCAGGTTCGAGCACCGGGGAGCTGTTTTTT. Amino acid sequence: CASGLAGSSTGELFF. V and J are TRBV2 and TRBJ2-2; possible D gene TRBD2, 5 bases. Germline values: CDR1 SNHLY, CDR2 FYNNEI. CDR3 size: 15 residues. The V gene lost 8 bases and the J gene lost 4 bases, with 17 bases spanning the gap.

CDR3 bases: TGTGCCAGCAGCTTGGGACTAGCGCAAAACAATGAGCAGTTCTTC. Protein: CASSLGLAQNNEQFF. The chain couples TRBV5-4 to TRBJ2-1; TRBD2 matches 8 bases. Trimming cost V 0 bases and J 5 bases; bases outside gene matches: 4. In germline, CDR1 is SGHNT, CDR2 YYREEE (reference sequence). The CDR3 runs to 15 residues. Filled out from reference TRBV5-4 and TRBJ2-1, the complete variable domain reads ETGVTQSPTHLIKTRGQQVTLRCSSQSGHNTVSWYQQALGQGPQFIFQYYREEENGRGNFPPRFSGLQFPNYSSELNVNALELDDSALYLCASSLGLAQNNEQFFGPGTRLTVL.

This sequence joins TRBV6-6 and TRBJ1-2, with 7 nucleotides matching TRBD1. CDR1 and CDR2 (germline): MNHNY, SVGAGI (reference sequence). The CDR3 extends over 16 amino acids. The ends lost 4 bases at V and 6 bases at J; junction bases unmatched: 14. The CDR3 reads CASSSVTRTGKDGYTF. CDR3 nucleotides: TGTGCCAGCAGTTCAGTGACGAGGACAGGAAAAGATGGCTACACCTTC.

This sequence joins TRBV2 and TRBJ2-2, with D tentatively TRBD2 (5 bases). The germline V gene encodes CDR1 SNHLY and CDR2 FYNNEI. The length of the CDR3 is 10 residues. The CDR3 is CASGTGELFF. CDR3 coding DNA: TGTGCTTCGGGGACCGGGGAGCTGTTTTTT.

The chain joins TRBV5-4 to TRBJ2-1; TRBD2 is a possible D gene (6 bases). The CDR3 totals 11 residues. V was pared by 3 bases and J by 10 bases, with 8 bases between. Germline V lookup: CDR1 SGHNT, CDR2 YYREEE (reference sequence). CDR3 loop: CASSSGGEQFF. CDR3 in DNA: TGTGCCAGCAGCTCAGGAGGGGAGCAGTTCTTC.

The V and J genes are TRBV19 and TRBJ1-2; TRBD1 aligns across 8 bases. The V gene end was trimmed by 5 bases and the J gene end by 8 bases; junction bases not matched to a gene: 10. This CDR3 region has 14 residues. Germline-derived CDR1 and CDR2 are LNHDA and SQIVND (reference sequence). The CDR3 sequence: CASSSSGQGEGYTF. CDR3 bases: TGTGCCAGTAGTTCCTCCGGACAGGGTGAAGGCTACACCTTC.

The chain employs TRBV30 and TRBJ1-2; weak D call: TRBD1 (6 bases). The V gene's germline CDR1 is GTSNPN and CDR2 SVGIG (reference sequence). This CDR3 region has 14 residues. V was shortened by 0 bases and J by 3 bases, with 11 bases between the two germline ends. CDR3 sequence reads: CAWSVSGGYYGYTF. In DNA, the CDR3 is TGTGCCTGGAGTGTCTCGGGGGGCTACTATGGCTACACCTTC. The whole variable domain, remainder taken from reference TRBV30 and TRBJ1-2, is SQTIHQWPATLVQPVGSPLSLECTVEGTSNPNLYWYRQAAGRGLQLLFYSVGIGQISSEVPQNLSASRPQDRQFILSSKKLLLSDSGFYLCAWSVSGGYYGYTFGSGTRLTVV.

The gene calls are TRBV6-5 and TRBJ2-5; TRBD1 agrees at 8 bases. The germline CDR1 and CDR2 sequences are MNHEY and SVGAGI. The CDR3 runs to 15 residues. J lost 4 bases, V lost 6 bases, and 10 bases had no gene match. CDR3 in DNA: TGTGCCAGCAGGAAGACAGGGGCAGGTTTAGAGACCCAGTACTTC. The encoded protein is CASRKTGAGLETQYF.

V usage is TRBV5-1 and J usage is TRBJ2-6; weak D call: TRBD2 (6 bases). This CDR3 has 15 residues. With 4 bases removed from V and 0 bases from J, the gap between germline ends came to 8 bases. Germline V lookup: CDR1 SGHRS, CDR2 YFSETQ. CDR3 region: CASSGGISGANVLTF. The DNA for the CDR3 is TGCGCCAGCAGCGGCGGGATCTCTGGGGCCAACGTCCTGACTTTC.

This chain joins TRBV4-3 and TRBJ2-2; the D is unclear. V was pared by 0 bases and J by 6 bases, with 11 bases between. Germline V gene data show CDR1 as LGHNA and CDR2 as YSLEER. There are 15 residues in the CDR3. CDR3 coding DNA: TGCGCCAGCAGCCAAGATGTCCTCGGTGCCGGGGAGCTGTTTTTT. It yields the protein CASSQDVLGAGELFF.

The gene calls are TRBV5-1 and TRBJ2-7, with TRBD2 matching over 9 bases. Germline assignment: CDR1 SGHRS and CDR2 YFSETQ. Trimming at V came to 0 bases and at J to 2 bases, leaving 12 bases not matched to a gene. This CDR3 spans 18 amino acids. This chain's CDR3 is CASSLAPGGAGGPYEQYF. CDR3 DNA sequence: TGCGCCAGCAGCTTGGCCCCAGGGGGAGCGGGGGGCCCCTACGAGCAGTACTTC. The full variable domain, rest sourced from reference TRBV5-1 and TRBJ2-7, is KAGVTQTPRYLIKTRGQQVTLSCSPISGHRSVSWYQQTPGQGLQFLFEYFSETQRNKGNFPGRFSGRQFSNSRSEMNVSTLELGDSALYLCASSLAPGGAGGPYEQYFGPGTRLTVT.

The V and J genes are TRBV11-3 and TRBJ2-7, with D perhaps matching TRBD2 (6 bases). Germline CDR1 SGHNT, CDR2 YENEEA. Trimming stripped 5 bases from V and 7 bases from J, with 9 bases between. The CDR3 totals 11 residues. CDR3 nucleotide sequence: TGTGCCAGCAGCGGAGGGGAAGAGCAGTACTTC. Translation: CASSGGEEQYF.

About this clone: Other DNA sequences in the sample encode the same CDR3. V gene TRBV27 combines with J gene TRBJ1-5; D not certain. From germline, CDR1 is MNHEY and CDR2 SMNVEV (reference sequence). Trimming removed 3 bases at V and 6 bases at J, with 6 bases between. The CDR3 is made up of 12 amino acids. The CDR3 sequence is CASSFGGQPQHF. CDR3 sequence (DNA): TGTGCCAGCAGTTTCGGCGGTCAGCCCCAGCATTTT.

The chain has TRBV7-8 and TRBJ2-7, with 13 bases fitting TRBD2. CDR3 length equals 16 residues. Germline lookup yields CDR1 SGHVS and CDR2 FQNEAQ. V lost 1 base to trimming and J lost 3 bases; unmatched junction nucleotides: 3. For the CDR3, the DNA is TGTGCCAGCAGCTTAGTTCGGACTAGCGGGAGCTACGAGCAGTACTTC. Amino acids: CASSLVRTSGSYEQYF.

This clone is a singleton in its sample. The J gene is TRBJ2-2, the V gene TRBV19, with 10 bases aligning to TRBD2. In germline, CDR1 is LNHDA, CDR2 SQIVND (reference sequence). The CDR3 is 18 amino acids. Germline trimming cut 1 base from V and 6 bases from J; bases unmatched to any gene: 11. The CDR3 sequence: CASSIAPLLAGSPGELFF. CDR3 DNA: TGTGCCAGTAGTATAGCCCCCCTACTAGCGGGGTCCCCCGGGGAGCTGTTTTTT.